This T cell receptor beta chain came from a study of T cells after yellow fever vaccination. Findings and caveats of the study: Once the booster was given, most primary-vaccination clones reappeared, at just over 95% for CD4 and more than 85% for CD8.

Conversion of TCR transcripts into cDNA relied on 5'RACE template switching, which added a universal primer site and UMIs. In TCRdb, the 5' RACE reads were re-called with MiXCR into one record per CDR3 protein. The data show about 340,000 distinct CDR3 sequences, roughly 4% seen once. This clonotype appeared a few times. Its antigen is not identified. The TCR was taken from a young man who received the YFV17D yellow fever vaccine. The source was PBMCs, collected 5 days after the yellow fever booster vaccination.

CDR3 sequence: CASSLDTGTSSYNEQFF. CDR3 DNA: TGCGCCAGCAGCTTGGATACGGGGACGAGCTCCTACAATGAGCAGTTCTTC. This chain links TRBV5-1 with TRBJ2-1; D might be TRBD1 or TRBD2, each matching 5 bases. The CDR3 consists of 17 residues. Trimming shortened V by 0 bases and J by 0 bases, and 13 bases separated the two germline ends. Germline CDR1 SGHRS, CDR2 YFSETQ.